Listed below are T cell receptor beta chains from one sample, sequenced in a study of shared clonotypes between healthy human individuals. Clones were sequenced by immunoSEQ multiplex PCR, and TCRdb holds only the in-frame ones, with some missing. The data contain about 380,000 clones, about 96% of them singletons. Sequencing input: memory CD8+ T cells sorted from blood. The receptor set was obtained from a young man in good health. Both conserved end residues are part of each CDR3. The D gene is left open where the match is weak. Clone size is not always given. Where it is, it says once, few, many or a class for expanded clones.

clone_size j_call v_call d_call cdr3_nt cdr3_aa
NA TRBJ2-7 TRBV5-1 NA TGCGCCAGCAGCTTGGCCCTAGCTTCAGGGGAGCAGTACTTC CASSLALASGEQYF
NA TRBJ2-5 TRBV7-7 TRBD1 TGTGCTAGCAGCTCGCTAGGGGACAGGGAAAAAGAGACCCAGTACTTC CASSSLGDREKETQYF
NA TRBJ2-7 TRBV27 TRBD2 TGTGCCAGCAGTAAGCTAGCGGGAGCCTACGAGCAGTACTTC CASSKLAGAYEQYF
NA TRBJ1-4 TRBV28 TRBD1 TGTGCCAGCAGTTTATTGCGACCCTCACAGGGGAGGGGTGCAACTAATGAAAAACTGTTTTTT CASSLLRPSQGRGATNEKLFF
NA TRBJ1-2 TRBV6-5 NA TGTGCCAGCAGTTCCTCAAACTATGGCTACACCTTC CASSSSNYGYTF
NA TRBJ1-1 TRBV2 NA TGTGCCAGCATAAGAGGTCTCACTGAAGCTTTCTTT CASIRGLTEAFF
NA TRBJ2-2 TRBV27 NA TGTGCCAGCAGTTTATCGACAGACACCGGGGAGCTGTTTTTT CASSLSTDTGELFF
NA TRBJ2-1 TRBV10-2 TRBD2 TGCGCCAGCAGGGCCGGACTAGCGGGAGTGGGGAGGGAGCAGTTCTTC CASRAGLAGVGREQFF
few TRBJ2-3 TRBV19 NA TGTGCCAGTAGTATAGCAGATACGCAGTATTTT CASSIADTQYF
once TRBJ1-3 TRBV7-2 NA TGTGCCAGCAGCTTAGATCCGGGTATTACTGGAAACACCATATATTTT CASSLDPGITGNTIYF
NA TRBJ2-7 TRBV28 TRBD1 TGTGCCAGCAGTTTCGGGACAGGGGCAAACGAGCAGTACTTC CASSFGTGANEQYF
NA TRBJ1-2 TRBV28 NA TGTGCCAGCACAAAGGCCGGGGGCAGCGGGGGTTATGGCTACACCTTC CASTKAGGSGGYGYTF
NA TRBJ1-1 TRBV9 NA TGTGCCAGCAGCGTAGAAGGGGCTTCTGAAGCTTTCTTT CASSVEGASEAFF
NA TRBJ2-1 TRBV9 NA TGTGCCAGCAGCGTAGACGGATACAATGAGCAGTTCTTC CASSVDGYNEQFF
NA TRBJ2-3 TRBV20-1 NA TGCAGTGCTAACCCGGAATATACGCAGTATTTT CSANPEYTQYF
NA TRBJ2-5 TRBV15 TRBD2 TGTGCCACCAGCAGAGGGAGGACTAGTCCTAATGCCCAAGAGACCCAGTACTTC CATSRGRTSPNAQETQYF
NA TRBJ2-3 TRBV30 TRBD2 TGTGCCTGGGGAACCCTAGCGGGGGGCACAGATACGCAGTATTTT CAWGTLAGGTDTQYF
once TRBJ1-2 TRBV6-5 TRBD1 TGTGCCAGCAGTACCCTTGACAGGGCCTTTTACACCTTC CASSTLDRAFYTF
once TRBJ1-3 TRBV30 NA TGTGCCTGGAGTGGGGCTGGAAACACCATATATTTT CAWSGAGNTIYF
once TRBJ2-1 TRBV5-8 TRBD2 TGTGCCAGCAGCCTCTCGGGACTATCCTACAATGAGCAGTTCTTC CASSLSGLSYNEQFF
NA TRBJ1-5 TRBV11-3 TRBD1 TGTGCCAGCAGCCGTAACAGGGGGCGCTTACATCAGCCCCAGCATTTT CASSRNRGRLHQPQHF
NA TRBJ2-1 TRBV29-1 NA TGCAGCGTTGACAGGGCTTACAATGAGCAGTTCTTC CSVDRAYNEQFF
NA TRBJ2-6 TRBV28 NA TGTGCCAGCCGGCCTGATGGGGCCAACGTCCTGACTTTC CASRPDGANVLTF
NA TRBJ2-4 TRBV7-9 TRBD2 TGTGCCAGCAGCCCGGGACTAGCGGCGGGGTCTGCCAAAAACATTCAGTACTTC CASSPGLAAGSAKNIQYF
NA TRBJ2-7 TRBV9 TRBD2 TGTGCCAGCAGCGTAGATACGAGGACTAGCGGGGGGACCTACGAGCAGTACTTC CASSVDTRTSGGTYEQYF
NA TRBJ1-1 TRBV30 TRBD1 TGTGCCTGGGAACAGGGGGGAACTGAAGCTTTCTTT CAWEQGGTEAFF
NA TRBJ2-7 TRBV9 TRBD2 TGTGCCAGCAGCGTAGGCAGGGAGGGGCTCTACGAGCAGTACTTC CASSVGREGLYEQYF
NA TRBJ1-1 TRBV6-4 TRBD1 TGTGCCAGCAGTGCCAACAGGGGGGGTGAAGCTTTCTTT CASSANRGGEAFF
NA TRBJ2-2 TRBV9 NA TGTGCCAGCAGCGTAGTTCCGGGGACCGGGGAGCTGTTTTTT CASSVVPGTGELFF
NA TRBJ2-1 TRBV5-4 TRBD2 TGTGCCAGCAGCTCGACTAGCGGGAGGGCCAGCTACAATGAGCAGTTCTTC CASSSTSGRASYNEQFF
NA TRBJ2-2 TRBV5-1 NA TGCGCCAGCAGCTTGGGAGGAGGGCGGACCGGGGAGCTGTTTTTT CASSLGGGRTGELFF
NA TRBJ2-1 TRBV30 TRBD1 TGTGCCTGGAGTGCGGGAGACAGGGGTGCCTACAATGAGCAGTTCTTC CAWSAGDRGAYNEQFF
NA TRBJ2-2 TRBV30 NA TGTGCCTGGAGGAATACCGGGGAGCTGTTTTTT CAWRNTGELFF
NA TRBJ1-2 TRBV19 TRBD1 TGTGCCAGTAGTCCAAAAACCGGGACAGGCTTGAGGGGCTACACCTTC CASSPKTGTGLRGYTF
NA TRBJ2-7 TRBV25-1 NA TGTGCCAGCAAATGCAACGAGCAGTACTTC CASKCNEQYF
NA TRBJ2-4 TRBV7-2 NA TGTGCCAGCAGCTTAAAAAACATTCAGTACTTC CASSLKNIQYF
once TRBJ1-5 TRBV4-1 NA TGCGCCAGCAGCCAGATCGGGCTCAATCAGCCCCAGCATTTT CASSQIGLNQPQHF
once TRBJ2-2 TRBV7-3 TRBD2 TGTGCCAGCAGCTTAACCCTAGCGGGAGTAGAGACCGGGGAGCTGTTTTTT CASSLTLAGVETGELFF
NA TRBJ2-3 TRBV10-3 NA TGTGCCATCAGTGGGGCTACAGATACGCAGTATTTT CAISGATDTQYF
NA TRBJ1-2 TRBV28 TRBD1 TGTGCCAGCAGTTTAGGGACAGGGTACTATGGCTACACCTTC CASSLGTGYYGYTF
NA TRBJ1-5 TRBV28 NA TGTGCCAGCGGGTGGGTTGGGAAGGTACAGCCCCAGCATTTT CASGWVGKVQPQHF
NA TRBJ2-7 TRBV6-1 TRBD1 TGTGCCAGCAGTGTCCAGGGGGCTGGCGAGCAGTACTTC CASSVQGAGEQYF
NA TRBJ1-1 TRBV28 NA TGTGCCAGCATGGAAGTGAACACTGAAGCTTTCTTT CASMEVNTEAFF
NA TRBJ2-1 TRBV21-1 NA TGTGCCAGCAGCCCCGCCGGCCTAGCGGATAACTGCTCCTACAATGAGCAGTTCTTC CASSPAGLADNCSYNEQFF
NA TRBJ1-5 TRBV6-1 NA TGTGCCAGCAGTGATAGCAATCAGCCCCAGCATTTT CASSDSNQPQHF
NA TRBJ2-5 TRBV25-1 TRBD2 TGTGCCAGCAGTGAATATACGCGGGGGGCCCAGTACTTC CASSEYTRGAQYF
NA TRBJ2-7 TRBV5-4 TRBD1 TGTGCCAGCAGCCCGGCCGGACAGGGTTTACACGAGCAGTACTTC CASSPAGQGLHEQYF
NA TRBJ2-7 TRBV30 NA TGTGCCTGGAGTGTGGGGCGCGAGCAGTACTTC CAWSVGREQYF
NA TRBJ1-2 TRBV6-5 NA TGTGCCAGCAGTAGTGGGTATGGCTACACCTTC CASSSGYGYTF
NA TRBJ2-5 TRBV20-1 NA TGCAGTGGTTGGCGAGGAGAGACCCAGTACTTC CSGWRGETQYF
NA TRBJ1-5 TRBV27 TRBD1 TGTGCCAGCAGTATGTCTCGACAGGGAGATCAGCCCCAGCATTTT CASSMSRQGDQPQHF
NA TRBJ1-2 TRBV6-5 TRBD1 TGTGCCAGCAGTTACTCGGGACAGGGACCCGCCTATGGCTACACCTTC CASSYSGQGPAYGYTF
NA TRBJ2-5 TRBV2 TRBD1 TGTGCCAGCAGTGCACTGACAGGGGAACGGGAGACCCAGTACTTC CASSALTGERETQYF